This is a list of T cell receptor beta chains from one sample in a study of response to subunit inactivated influenza vaccine. TCRdb re-called the RT-PCR reads with MiXCR, one entry per CDR3 protein. This sample has roughly 570,000 distinct CDR3 sequences, with approximately 14% found just once. The sequencing used PBMCs from blood, collected roughly 12 days after vaccination. The receptors derive from a man between 45 and 60 years old who received an inactivated influenza vaccine. CDR3s include the opening cysteine and the closing phenylalanine or tryptophan. Each record gives: D gene, J gene, V gene, clone size, CDR3 protein, CDR3 DNA. The D gene is left open where the match is weak. The size entry is marked missing in some rows and otherwise reads once, few, many or a size class.

D gene: TRBD1
J gene: TRBJ1-2
V gene: TRBV27
clone size: once
CDR3 protein: CASSLKQGAHYGYTF
CDR3 DNA: TGTGCCAGCAGCTTAAAACAGGGGGCGCACTATGGCTACACCTTC

D gene: NA
J gene: TRBJ2-7
V gene: TRBV6-6
clone size: NA
CDR3 protein: CASSRDGVHEQYF
CDR3 DNA: TGTGCCAGCAGTCGGGATGGCGTCCACGAGCAGTACTTC

D gene: NA
J gene: TRBJ2-7
V gene: TRBV6-2/TRBV6-3
clone size: many
CDR3 protein: CASSYSPQSSSYEQYF
CDR3 DNA: TGTGCCAGCAGTTACTCCCCTCAGTCGAGCTCCTACGAGCAGTACTTC

D gene: TRBD2
J gene: TRBJ2-2
V gene: TRBV12-3/TRBV12-4
clone size: many
CDR3 protein: CASSTSGRGTGELFF
CDR3 DNA: TGTGCCAGCAGCACTAGCGGGAGGGGGACCGGGGAGCTGTTTTTT

D gene: NA
J gene: TRBJ1-5
V gene: TRBV20-1
clone size: NA
CDR3 protein: CSARGGASLSNQPQHF
CDR3 DNA: TGCAGTGCTAGAGGGGGCGCGAGTTTGAGCAATCAGCCCCAGCATTTT

D gene: TRBD1
J gene: TRBJ1-5
V gene: TRBV24-1
clone size: NA
CDR3 protein: CATSDSGTGALYSNQPQHF
CDR3 DNA: TGTGCCACCAGTGACTCCGGGACAGGGGCCCTTTATAGCAATCAGCCCCAGCATTTT

D gene: NA
J gene: TRBJ2-5
V gene: TRBV4-1
clone size: many
CDR3 protein: CASSHPDLLGETQYF
CDR3 DNA: TGCGCCAGCAGCCATCCCGACCTGCTAGGAGAGACCCAGTACTTC

D gene: NA
J gene: TRBJ2-5
V gene: TRBV12-3/TRBV12-4
clone size: NA
CDR3 protein: CASSPGRRETQYF
CDR3 DNA: TGTGCCAGCAGTCCCGGCAGGCGTGAGACCCAGTACTTC

D gene: NA
J gene: TRBJ1-3
V gene: TRBV7-9
clone size: few
CDR3 protein: CASSFQGPGNTIYF
CDR3 DNA: TGTGCCAGCAGCTTCCAGGGGCCTGGAAACACCATATATTTT

D gene: NA
J gene: TRBJ2-7
V gene: TRBV11-2
clone size: few
CDR3 protein: CASSLAQWAPALGQYF
CDR3 DNA: TGTGCCAGCAGCTTGGCCCAATGGGCACCCGCTTTGGGGCAGTACTTC

D gene: NA
J gene: TRBJ2-5
V gene: TRBV7-9
clone size: NA
CDR3 protein: CASSLGGIGQTQYF
CDR3 DNA: TGTGCCAGCAGCTTAGGGGGGATCGGACAGACCCAGTACTTC

D gene: NA
J gene: TRBJ1-1
V gene: TRBV4-2
clone size: NA
CDR3 protein: CASSQDPDRNTEAFF
CDR3 DNA: TGTGCCAGCAGCCAAGATCCCGACAGGAACACTGAAGCTTTCTTT

D gene: NA
J gene: TRBJ1-2
V gene: TRBV11-2
clone size: NA
CDR3 protein: CASSLGGYPYGYTF
CDR3 DNA: TGTGCCAGCAGCTTAGGGGGCTACCCCTATGGCTACACCTTC

D gene: NA
J gene: TRBJ2-7
V gene: TRBV27
clone size: NA
CDR3 protein: CASSPVGTGYEQYF
CDR3 DNA: TGTGCCAGCAGTCCAGTTGGGACGGGCTACGAGCAGTACTTC

D gene: TRBD2
J gene: TRBJ2-1
V gene: TRBV7-9
clone size: NA
CDR3 protein: CASSPGLASDNEQFF
CDR3 DNA: TGTGCCAGCAGCCCGGGACTAGCGAGCGACAATGAGCAGTTCTTC

D gene: NA
J gene: TRBJ1-1
V gene: TRBV12-3/TRBV12-4
clone size: NA
CDR3 protein: CASSFRGHGNTEAFF
CDR3 DNA: TGTGCCAGCAGTTTTCGCGGACATGGGAACACTGAAGCTTTCTTT

D gene: NA
J gene: TRBJ2-5
V gene: TRBV11-2
clone size: NA
CDR3 protein: CASSFGIGEYF
CDR3 DNA: TGTGCCAGCAGCTTTGGGATAGGGGAGTACTTC

D gene: TRBD2
J gene: TRBJ2-7
V gene: TRBV11-2
clone size: few
CDR3 protein: CASRLAGVLNHEQYF
CDR3 DNA: TGTGCCAGCAGACTAGCGGGAGTTTTAAACCACGAGCAGTACTTC

D gene: TRBD2
J gene: TRBJ2-1
V gene: TRBV29-1
clone size: NA
CDR3 protein: CSALAGSSYNEQFF
CDR3 DNA: TGCAGCGCACTAGCGGGGAGCTCCTACAATGAGCAGTTCTTC

D gene: TRBD2
J gene: TRBJ2-7
V gene: TRBV10-3
clone size: NA
CDR3 protein: CAIRPSGGSYEQYF
CDR3 DNA: TGTGCCATCAGACCTAGCGGGGGGTCCTACGAGCAGTACTTC

D gene: TRBD2
J gene: TRBJ2-1
V gene: TRBV28
clone size: NA
CDR3 protein: CASSLTAGAYNEQFF
CDR3 DNA: TGTGCCAGCAGTTTGACGGCGGGAGCTTACAATGAGCAGTTCTTC

D gene: NA
J gene: TRBJ2-5
V gene: TRBV11-2
clone size: many
CDR3 protein: CASSLEVYQETQYF
CDR3 DNA: TGTGCCAGCAGCTTAGAGGTTTACCAAGAGACCCAGTACTTC

D gene: NA
J gene: TRBJ1-2
V gene: TRBV12-3/TRBV12-4
clone size: many
CDR3 protein: CASKGLYGYTF
CDR3 DNA: TGTGCCAGCAAGGGTCTCTATGGCTACACCTTC

D gene: NA
J gene: TRBJ2-1
V gene: TRBV12-3/TRBV12-4
clone size: NA
CDR3 protein: CASSLDGVNNEQFF
CDR3 DNA: TGTGCCAGCAGTCTCGACGGGGTTAACAATGAGCAGTTCTTC

D gene: NA
J gene: TRBJ2-3
V gene: TRBV10-3
clone size: NA
CDR3 protein: CAISGWRDSTDTQYF
CDR3 DNA: TGTGCCATCAGTGGATGGCGGGACAGCACAGATACGCAGTATTTT

D gene: NA
J gene: TRBJ1-2
V gene: TRBV7-2
clone size: few
CDR3 protein: CASSLATGHYGYTF
CDR3 DNA: TGTGCCAGCAGCTTAGCCACAGGACACTATGGCTACACCTTC

D gene: NA
J gene: TRBJ2-5
V gene: TRBV5-1
clone size: hyperexpanded
CDR3 protein: CASSLAPTIQETQYF
CDR3 DNA: TGCGCCAGCAGCTTGGCCCCGACAATTCAAGAGACCCAGTACTTC

D gene: TRBD2
J gene: TRBJ2-5
V gene: TRBV5-1
clone size: few
CDR3 protein: CASSRGLSGRDETQYF
CDR3 DNA: TGCGCCAGCAGCCGGGGTTTGAGCGGGAGAGATGAGACCCAGTACTTC

D gene: NA
J gene: TRBJ2-3
V gene: TRBV11-2
clone size: NA
CDR3 protein: CASSFQIRTDTQYF
CDR3 DNA: TGTGCCAGCAGCTTCCAGATACGCACAGATACGCAGTATTTT

D gene: TRBD2
J gene: TRBJ2-3
V gene: TRBV20-1
clone size: few
CDR3 protein: CSVSVTSHVTDTQYF
CDR3 DNA: TGCAGTGTTTCTGTGACTAGCCATGTCACAGATACGCAGTATTTT

D gene: NA
J gene: TRBJ1-1
V gene: TRBV5-1
clone size: NA
CDR3 protein: CASSSGPGRTEAFF
CDR3 DNA: TGCGCCAGCAGCTCGGGCCCGGGCCGCACTGAAGCTTTCTTT

D gene: NA
J gene: TRBJ2-7
V gene: TRBV7-2
clone size: many
CDR3 protein: CASSLVFGSSYEQYF
CDR3 DNA: TGTGCCAGCAGCTTAGTTTTCGGGAGCTCCTACGAGCAGTACTTC

D gene: NA
J gene: TRBJ2-5
V gene: TRBV5-4
clone size: few
CDR3 protein: CASSLNGGKETQYF
CDR3 DNA: TGTGCCAGCAGCTTGAACGGGGGTAAAGAGACCCAGTACTTC

D gene: NA
J gene: TRBJ2-3
V gene: TRBV4-2
clone size: many
CDR3 protein: CASSQGPGQVSGVYTDTQYF
CDR3 DNA: TGTGCCAGCAGCCAAGGGCCGGGACAGGTTAGCGGGGTCTACACAGATACGCAGTATTTT

D gene: NA
J gene: TRBJ1-1
V gene: TRBV5-1
clone size: NA
CDR3 protein: CASSSPTNTEAFF
CDR3 DNA: TGCGCCAGCAGCTCGCCTACGAACACTGAAGCTTTCTTT

D gene: TRBD2
J gene: TRBJ2-7
V gene: TRBV7-2
clone size: few
CDR3 protein: CASSSTSAQGSEQYF
CDR3 DNA: TGTGCCAGCAGCTCCACTAGCGCTCAAGGCAGCGAGCAGTACTTC

D gene: TRBD2
J gene: TRBJ2-7
V gene: TRBV5-6
clone size: NA
CDR3 protein: CASSFLTGGEQYF
CDR3 DNA: TGTGCCAGCAGCTTCCTGACGGGAGGCGAGCAGTACTTC